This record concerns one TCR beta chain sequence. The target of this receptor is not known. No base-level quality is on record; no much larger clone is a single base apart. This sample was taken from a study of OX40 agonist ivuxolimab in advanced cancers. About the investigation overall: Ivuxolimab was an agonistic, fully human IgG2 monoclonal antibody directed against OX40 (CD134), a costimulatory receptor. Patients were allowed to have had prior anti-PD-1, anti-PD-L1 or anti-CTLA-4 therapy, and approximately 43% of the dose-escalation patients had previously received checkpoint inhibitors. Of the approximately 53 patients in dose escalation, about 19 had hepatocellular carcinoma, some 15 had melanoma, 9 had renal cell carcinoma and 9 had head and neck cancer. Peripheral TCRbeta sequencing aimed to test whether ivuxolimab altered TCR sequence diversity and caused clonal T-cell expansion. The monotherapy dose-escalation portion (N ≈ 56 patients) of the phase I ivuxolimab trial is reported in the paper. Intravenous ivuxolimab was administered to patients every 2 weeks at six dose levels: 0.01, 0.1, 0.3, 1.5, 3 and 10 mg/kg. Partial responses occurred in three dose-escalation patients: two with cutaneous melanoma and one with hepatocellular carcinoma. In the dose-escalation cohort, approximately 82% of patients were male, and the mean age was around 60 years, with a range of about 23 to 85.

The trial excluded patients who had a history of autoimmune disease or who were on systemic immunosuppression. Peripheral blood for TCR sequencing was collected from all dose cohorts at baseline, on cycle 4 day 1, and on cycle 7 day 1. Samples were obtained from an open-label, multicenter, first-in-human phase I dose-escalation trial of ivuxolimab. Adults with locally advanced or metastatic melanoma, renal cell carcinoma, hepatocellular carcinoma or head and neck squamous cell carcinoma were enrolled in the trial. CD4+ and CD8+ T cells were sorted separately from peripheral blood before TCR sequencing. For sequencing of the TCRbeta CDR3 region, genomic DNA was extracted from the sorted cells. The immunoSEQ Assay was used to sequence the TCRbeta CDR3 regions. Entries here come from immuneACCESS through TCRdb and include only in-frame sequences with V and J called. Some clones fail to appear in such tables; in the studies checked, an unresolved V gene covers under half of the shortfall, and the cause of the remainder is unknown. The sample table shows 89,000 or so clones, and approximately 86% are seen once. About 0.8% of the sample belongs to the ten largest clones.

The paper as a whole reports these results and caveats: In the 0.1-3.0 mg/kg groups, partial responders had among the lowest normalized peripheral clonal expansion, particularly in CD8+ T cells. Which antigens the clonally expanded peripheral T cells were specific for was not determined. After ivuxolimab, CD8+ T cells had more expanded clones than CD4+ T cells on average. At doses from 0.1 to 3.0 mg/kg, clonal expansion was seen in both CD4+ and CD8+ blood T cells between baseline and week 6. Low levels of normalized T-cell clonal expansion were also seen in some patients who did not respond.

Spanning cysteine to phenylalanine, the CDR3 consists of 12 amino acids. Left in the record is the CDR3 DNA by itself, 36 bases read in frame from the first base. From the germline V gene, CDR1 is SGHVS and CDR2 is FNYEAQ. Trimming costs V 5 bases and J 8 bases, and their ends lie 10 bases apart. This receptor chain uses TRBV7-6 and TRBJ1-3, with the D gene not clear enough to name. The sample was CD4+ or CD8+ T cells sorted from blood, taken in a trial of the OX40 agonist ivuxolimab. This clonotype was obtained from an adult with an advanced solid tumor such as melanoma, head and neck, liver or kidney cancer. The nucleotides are TGTGCCAGCAGCCCAGCATTAGACACCATATATTTT. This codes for CASSPALDTIYF.